This T cell receptor (beta chain) originates from a study of cytomegalovirus exposure and HLA in healthy donors. Findings and limits, study-wide: TCR beta V segments were, for the most part, productive about 87% or about 30% of the time in an earlier analysis.

The PCR was carried out with 60 Vbeta primers and 13 Jbeta primers. Sequencing was performed with immunoSEQ multiplex PCR; in TCRdb, only in-frame clones are kept and a portion is missing. The sample shows 150,000 to 200,000 clones, approximately 80% of them seen only once. On this clone itself: The antigen remains undetermined.

The germline V gene encodes CDR1 SGHDT and CDR2 YYEEEE. The V and J ends lost 0 bases and 7 bases respectively, with 9 bases between them. CDR3 length: 13 residues. V gene TRBV5-6 combines with J gene TRBJ2-3; D gene ambiguous. What was sequenced was PBMCs. The receptor was derived from a woman aged 30 to 39 in good health and CMV-seronegative. CDR3 sequence (DNA): TGTGCCAGCAGCTTGGGTAGTAGCTATACGCAGTATTTT. Its protein product is CASSLGSSYTQYF.